A single sample is the source of the 20 T cell receptor beta chains below, sequenced in a study of T cells in Graves' hyperthyroidism and ophthalmopathy. The source material, RNA transcripts, was used to amplify TCR beta CDR3 regions. HTBI primers were employed in a first-round RT-PCR of the TCR CDR3. TCRdb re-analysed the multiplex PCR reads in MiXCR, keeping a single row per CDR3 protein. The repertoire holds around 450,000 distinct CDR3 sequences, with approximately 15% as singletons. The sequenced sample consisted of blood. These receptors all stem from a woman aged 18-30 years with Graves' hyperthyroidism.

The V gene is TRBV5-1, the J gene TRBJ1-3; perhaps TRBD1 as D (6 bases). The V gene lost 3 bases and the J gene lost 1 base, with 8 bases spanning the gap. The CDR3 covers 14 residues. Germline V lookup: CDR1 SGHRS, CDR2 YFSETQ. The CDR3 reads CASSWGTSGNTIYF. The DNA for the CDR3 is TGCGCCAGCAGCTGGGGGACATCTGGAAACACCATATATTTT.

This clonotype was observed at least ten times. The chain links TRBV20-1 to TRBJ2-1, with a possible D match to TRBD2 (6 bases). The CDR3 has 12 residues. The V gene lost 2 bases and the J gene lost 9 bases, with 11 bases spanning the gap. Looked up from germline, CDR1 is DFQATT and CDR2 is SNEGSKA (reference sequence). The CDR3 DNA is TGCAGTGCTAGAACGGGAGAGGTTGAGCAGTTCTTC. Its protein is CSARTGEVEQFF.

The table lists this clonotype with many counts. The V and J genes are TRBV7-9 and TRBJ1-2, with 10 bases identical to TRBD1. CDR1 and CDR2 (germline): SEHNR, FQNEAQ (reference sequence). Trimming removed 5 bases from V and 0 bases from J; junction bases left unmatched: 6. The CDR3 covers 16 residues. As DNA, the CDR3 is TGTGCCAGCAGCCCATCCGGGACAGGGGCTAACTATGGCTACACCTTC. This translates into CASSPSGTGANYGYTF.

In its sample, this clonotype was seen many times. Here the CDR3 reads CASSLAAGRETQYF. CDR3 in DNA: TGTGCCAGCAGCTTAGCGGCGGGGAGAGAGACCCAGTACTTC. V is TRBV13 and J is TRBJ2-5; D might be TRBD2 (6 bases). Germline CDR1 and CDR2: PRHDT and FYEKMQ (reference sequence). The V end lost 1 base, the J end lost 4 bases, and 10 bases lay between the germline ends. The CDR3 is made up of 14 amino acids.

This clonotype has ten or more counts. The chain recombines TRBV20-1 with TRBJ2-1; 8 bases are a match to TRBD2. Per germline, CDR1 DFQATT and CDR2 SNEGSKA (reference sequence). This CDR3 has 14 residues. Trimming took 1 base from V and 10 from J; bases not matched to a gene: 9. The DNA for the CDR3 is TGCAGTGCTAGAGGAGCGGGAGACTTTCAGGAGCAGTTCTTC. Its protein is CSARGAGDFQEQFF.

The chain uses TRBV5-5 and TRBJ2-5, with 9 bases that match TRBD2. With V trimmed by 0 bases and J by 5 bases, 20 bases remained unmatched. CDR3 length: 20 amino acids. CDR1 and CDR2 from the germline V gene are SGHKS and YYEKEE (reference sequence). CDR3 sequence (DNA): TGTGCCAGCAGCTTGGGTTCGTTCCCCGCAGGGCTAGCGGGACGGGAGACCCAGTACTTC. It is translated as CASSLGSFPAGLAGRETQYF.

This clonotype was counted ten times or more. The chain joins TRBV3-1 to TRBJ1-3; no firm D call. Germline lookup yields CDR1 LGHDT and CDR2 YNNKEL (reference sequence). The V and J ends lost 1 base and 0 bases respectively, with 13 bases between them. This CDR3 has 17 amino acids. CDR3: CASSQGGPSFSGNTIYF. The CDR3 region has the DNA TGTGCCAGCAGCCAAGGCGGACCTTCTTTCTCTGGAAACACCATATATTTT.

This clonotype was seen at least ten times. The chain recombines TRBV12-3 or TRBV12-4 with TRBJ2-5, with D uncertain. V was pared by 4 bases and J by 1 base, with 13 bases between. The CDR3 has 15 residues. CDR3 bases: TGTGCCAGCAGTTGGGTTGTGCGGCTCCAAGAGACCCAGTACTTC. This encodes CASSWVVRLQETQYF.

This clonotype was picked up many times. The rearrangement uses TRBV20-1 and TRBJ2-3; D call uncertain. CDR1 and CDR2 (germline): DFQATT, SNEGSKA (reference sequence). The CDR3 loop spans 13 amino acids. Between the trimmed V and J ends, which lost 3 bases and 5 bases, there was a span of 12 bases. CDR3 sequence: CSASLRPRDTQYF. The CDR3 DNA reads TGCAGTGCTAGCTTGAGACCCCGAGATACGCAGTATTTT.

This clonotype was detected many times. The chain couples TRBV12-3 or TRBV12-4 to TRBJ2-7, with D maybe TRBD1 (6 bases). The CDR3 is 12 residues long. V gave up 6 bases and J gave up 6 bases, with 12 bases separating them. The chain's CDR3 is CASRSGVGEQYF. The CDR3 region has the DNA TGTGCCAGCAGATCAGGGGTTGGCGAGCAGTACTTC.

This clonotype was seen a handful of times. CDR3 sequence (DNA): TGTGCCAGCAGTCACGGCCGGGATACGCAGTATTTT. Its translation: CASSHGRDTQYF. The chain is built from TRBV25-1 and TRBJ2-3; D not certain. The CDR3 is 12 residues long. Germline V gene data show CDR1 as MGHDK and CDR2 as SYGVNS. The germline V and J ends were trimmed by 5 bases and 6 bases, with 9 bases remaining between them.

As to this clonotype: At one boundary the junction diverges from the germline segment, which might be a read error. The V gene is TRBV28, the J gene TRBJ2-7, with D unresolved. The V gene's germline CDR1 is MDHEN and CDR2 SYDVKM. This CDR3 spans 11 amino acids. The CDR3 sequence: CASSSSYGQYF. For the CDR3, the DNA is TGTGCCAGCAGTTCTTCCTACGGGCAGTACTTC.

This clonotype was seen at least ten times. The chain links TRBV29-1 to TRBJ1-2; 11 bases fit TRBD1. CDR3 length: 13 residues. Per the germline V gene, CDR1 is SQVTM and CDR2 is ANQGSEA. V was clipped by 6 bases and J by 7 bases; unmatched bases: 7. The CDR3 loop is CSVVGQGASGYTF. The CDR3, as DNA: TGCAGCGTCGTCGGACAGGGGGCAAGTGGCTACACCTTC.

This clonotype was recorded many times. The gene calls are TRBV20-1 and TRBJ2-7, with D possibly matching TRBD2 (6 bases). Germline values: CDR1 DFQATT, CDR2 SNEGSKA (reference sequence). V dropped 0 bases and J dropped 3 bases, with 12 bases sitting between them. The CDR3 is 14 amino acids. The CDR3 DNA follows: TGCAGTGCTAGAGATATCAGGAGGGACTACGAGCAGTACTTC. Its protein is CSARDIRRDYEQYF.

The rearrangement uses TRBV30 and TRBJ1-2; maybe TRBD1 (5 bases). The CDR3 contains 12 residues. Germline CDR1 GTSNPN, CDR2 SVGIG (reference sequence). V shed 4 bases and J shed 4 bases, with 10 bases lying between them. The CDR3 bases are TGTGCCTGGACAGGGCAGGCCTATGGCTACACCTTC. Encoded protein: CAWTGQAYGYTF.

Remarks on this clonotype: One end of the junction does not line up with germline, which may come from a read error. The genes are TRBV6-1 and TRBJ1-1; maybe TRBD1 (6 bases). Germline assignment: CDR1 MNHNS and CDR2 SASEGT. The CDR3 is made up of 18 amino acids. As DNA, the CDR3 is TGTGCCAGCAGTAGGGGGACTGGGGGGGTTAATCCCAACACTGAAACTTTCTTT. Translating it yields CASSRGTGGVNPNTETFF.

This clonotype was seen at least ten times. The genes are TRBV2 and TRBJ1-5; 11 nucleotides line up with TRBD1. Trimming removed 6 bases from V and 6 bases from J; junction bases left unmatched: 10. The CDR3 sequence is 16 residues long. CDR1 is SNHLY and CDR2 is FYNNEI in the germline V gene. The CDR3 spells CASRHSGTGGSQPQHF. The CDR3 DNA reads as TGTGCCAGCAGGCACAGCGGGACAGGGGGAAGTCAGCCCCAGCATTTT.

This clonotype has ten or more counts. The genes are TRBV30 and TRBJ1-3; no clear D. The CDR3 contains 14 residues. The V end was cut by 8 bases, the J end by 0 bases, with 14 bases between. Germline lookup yields CDR1 GTSNPN and CDR2 SVGIG (reference sequence). The CDR3 DNA reads as TGTGCCGGATTTGGGCTAGTCTCTGGAAACACCATATATTTT. Its translation: CAGFGLVSGNTIYF. The variable domain in full, with the rest retrieved from reference TRBV30 and TRBJ1-3, is SQTIHQWPATLVQPVGSPLSLECTVEGTSNPNLYWYRQAAGRGLQLLFYSVGIGQISSEVPQNLSASRPQDRQFILSSKKLLLSDSGFYLCAGFGLVSGNTIYFGEGSWLTVV.

This chain uses TRBV10-2 with TRBJ2-1, with 9 positions matching TRBD1. V was clipped by 6 bases and J by 6 bases; unmatched bases: 3. CDR3 length: 13 residues. Germline-derived CDR1 and CDR2 are WSHSY and SAAADI. CDR3 nucleotide sequence: TGCGCCAGCAGGGGGACAGGGCCCAATGAGCAGTTCTTC. It codes for CASRGTGPNEQFF.

CDR3 region: CASSFEFSYNSPLHF. CDR3 DNA sequence: TGTGCCAGCAGCTTCGAGTTCTCCTATAATTCACCCCTCCACTTT. This sequence joins TRBV11-2 and TRBJ1-6; unclear D gene. V lost 3 bases and J 0 bases, leaving 6 bases between the germline ends. This CDR3 has 15 amino acids. Germline V gene data show CDR1 as SGHAT and CDR2 as FQNNGV. Variable domain in full (rest from reference TRBV11-2 and TRBJ1-6): EAGVAQSPRYKIIEKRQSVAFWCNPISGHATLYWYQQILGQGPKLLIQFQNNGVVDDSQLPKDRFSAERLKGVDSTLKIQPAKLEDSAVYLCASSFEFSYNSPLHFGNGTRLTVT.